One sample yielded the 10 T cell receptor delta chains listed below, sequenced in a study of gamma-delta T cells after stem cell transplantation. TCRdb re-processed the RT-PCR reads via CATT. The repertoire holds about 2,200 delta-chain clones, 30% to 35% seen once, with 35% to 40% in the top ten. The sequencing sample was made of gamma-delta T cells. These receptor sequences come from a human donor. It is not recorded whose cells these are; they may come from a transplant donor.

The table lists this clone with a few counts. The rearrangement uses TRDV1 and TRDJ1, with TRDD2 matching 7 bases. The V and J ends lost 3 bases and 0 bases, in that order; junction bases with no gene match: 13. Germline lookup yields CDR1 TSWWSYY and CDR2 QGS. CDR3 length equals 18 residues. The CDR3 loop reads CALGECSYRARYTDKLIF. DNA of the CDR3: TGTGCTCTTGGGGAGTGTTCCTACCGGGCGCGGTACACCGATAAACTCATCTTT.

This clone is judged medium-sized (0.01 to 0.1%). The rearrangement uses TRDV2 and TRDJ1, with TRDD3 matching 7 bases. Trimming at V came to 1 base and at J to 3 bases, leaving 16 bases not matched to a gene. CDR3 length equals 18 residues. CDR1 and CDR2 from the germline V gene are GEAIGNYY and EKD. CDR3 sequence reads: CACDTVRLGIPKPDKLIF. DNA of the CDR3: TGTGCCTGTGACACAGTTCGACTGGGGATTCCGAAACCCGATAAACTCATCTTT.

As regards this clone: Translating this DNA gives a protein that differs at residues 8 and 10 from the TCRdb one, which belongs to a much larger clone; a read error is likely, and the protein shown is this translation. V gene TRDV2 combines with J gene TRDJ1; D may be TRDD2 (5 bases). Germline CDR1 reads GEAIGNYY; CDR2 reads EKD. The CDR3 totals 15 residues. V was shortened by 7 bases and J by 3 bases, with 20 bases between the two germline ends. CDR3 coding DNA: TGTGCCTGCTTCCCCTTGGTACAGGACGCCGATAAACTCATCTTT. Amino acids: CACFPLVQDADKLIF.

This clone was seen a few times. A read error likely explains this, since a far larger clone differs by one base. The sample has other DNA sequences that encode this CDR3 too. This chain uses TRDV2 with TRDJ1; 11 bases align to TRDD3. The V gene end was trimmed by 0 bases and the J gene end by 2 bases; junction bases not matched to a gene: 10. Germline CDR1 GEAIGNYY, CDR2 EKD. The CDR3 is 18 amino acids. The chain's CDR3 is CACDTLFRLGDTTDKLIF. The CDR3 DNA sequence: TGTGCCTGTGACACCCTCTTCCGGCTGGGGGATACAACCGATAAACTCATCTTT.

This clone was seen once. A read error may be the cause here, since a much bigger clone is one base away. This chain joins TRDV1 and TRDJ1; 12 positions match TRDD3. In germline, CDR1 is TSWWSYY, CDR2 QGS. The CDR3 sequence is 23 residues long. The CDR3 sequence: CALGEPSSGGYGRLTASLDKLTF. CDR3 in DNA: TGTGCTCTTGGGGAACCATCCTCTGGGGGATACGGAAGACTAACCGCGTCCCTCGATAAACTCACCTTT.

This clone was seen more than once but under ten times. The V gene is TRDV1, the J gene TRDJ1, with 13 bases matching TRDD3. The CDR3 spans 24 residues. Per germline, CDR1 TSWWSYY and CDR2 QGS. The V and J ends lost 4 bases and 3 bases, in that order; junction bases with no gene match: 29. The CDR3 here is CALGAFRFRPDWGIRLWKPDKLIF. The CDR3 DNA reads as TGTGCTCTTGGGGCCTTCCGGTTTAGGCCCGACTGGGGGATACGACTGTGGAAACCCGATAAACTCATCTTT.

There are a few counts of this clone. TCRdb's listed protein matches a much larger clone and diverges from this DNA's translation at residue 10, likely through a read error; the protein shown comes from the DNA. The CDR3 coding sequence is TGTGCCTGTGACACCGTTGAGAGGACTAGGGGTACGTACACCGATAAACTCATCTTT. Translation gives CACDTVERTRGTYTDKLIF. This chain links TRDV2 with TRDJ1; no firm D call. V was cut by 0 bases and J by 0 bases, with 22 bases left in between. Per the germline V gene, CDR1 is GEAIGNYY and CDR2 is EKD. This CDR3 spans 19 amino acids.

The genes are TRDV2 and TRDJ3; TRDD3 matches 9 bases. Losses at the gene ends were 0 bases for V and 6 bases for J; bases not matched to a gene: 26. The length of the CDR3 is 24 residues. Per germline, CDR1 GEAIGNYY and CDR2 EKD. The chain's CDR3 is CACDTVALENGLRTGGEDTRQMFF. The CDR3 DNA reads as TGTGCCTGTGACACCGTAGCGTTGGAAAATGGCCTACGGACTGGGGGAGAGGACACCCGACAGATGTTTTTC.

Only a few counts were recorded for this clone. Since a far larger clone is one base different, this is likely a read error. The same CDR3 can be traced to other DNA sequences in this sample. The V call is TRDV2, the J call TRDJ1; 7 nucleotides align to TRDD3. Germline-derived CDR1 and CDR2 are GEAIGNYY and EKD. The trim removed 0 bases at V and 0 bases at J, leaving 9 bases unmatched. There are 17 residues in the CDR3. The CDR3 spells CACDTVLLGANTDKLIF. CDR3 nucleotides: TGTGCCTGTGACACCGTACTGCTGGGGGCTAACACCGATAAACTCATCTTT.

This clone was counted only a few times. The protein TCRdb gives is from a much larger clone and does not agree with this DNA's translation at residue 12, likely a read error; the protein shown here comes from the DNA. The CDR3 DNA follows: TGTGCCTGTGTGGGGCTGGGGGATGCCGCGGACGCCGATAAACTCATCTTT. Translated: CACVGLGDAADADKLIF. The rearrangement uses TRDV2 and TRDJ1; TRDD3 matches at 9 bases. The CDR3 contains 17 residues. Germline assignment: CDR1 GEAIGNYY and CDR2 EKD. J was trimmed by 3 bases and V by 5 bases; bases with no gene match: 15.